The 23 T cell receptor beta chains below were found in one sample sequenced in a study of T cell responses to AZD1222 COVID-19 vaccine. Sequencing was performed with immunoSEQ multiplex PCR; in TCRdb, only in-frame clones are kept and a portion is missing. This repertoire shows roughly 120,000 clones, 88% found once; its top ten account for 1.6%. The material sequenced was peripheral blood, taken on day 0 of AZD1222 vaccination. The receptors shown here come from an adult in good health.

The chain is built from TRBV10-3 and TRBJ2-1, with a weak D call TRBD2 (6 bases). The CDR3 sequence is 16 residues long. Germline V gene sequence: CDR1 ENHRY, CDR2 SYGVKD. Trimming cost V 3 bases and J 3 bases, with 15 bases left between them. CDR3 DNA: TGTGCCATCAGTGACCCGCAGGGAGGAGTCTACAATGAGCAGTTCTTC. Translation: CAISDPQGGVYNEQFF.

The rearrangement joins TRBV4-1 to TRBJ2-3; perhaps TRBD1 as D (8 bases). CDR1 MGHRA and CDR2 YSYEKL come from the germline V gene. V was shortened by 4 bases and J by 6 bases, with 20 bases between the two germline ends. The CDR3 is made up of 16 amino acids. This CDR3 is CASSPGGGRGRDTQYF. As DNA, the CDR3 is TGCGCCAGCAGCCCTGGGGGGGGCAGGGGGCGTGATACGCAGTATTTT.

The chain couples TRBV6-5 to TRBJ2-7; D uncertain. Germline assignment: CDR1 MNHEY and CDR2 SVGAGI. The V end lost 8 bases, the J end lost 0 bases, and 8 bases lay between the germline ends. The CDR3 has 12 amino acids. CDR3 DNA: TGTGCCAGCGGGGTAGTCTCCTACGAGCAGTACTTC. This sequence encodes CASGVVSYEQYF.

The chain employs TRBV10-1 and TRBJ1-4, with 11 bases identical to TRBD1. The CDR3 has 15 amino acids. Germline values: CDR1 WNHNN, CDR2 SYGVQD (reference sequence). V shed 7 bases, J shed 7 bases, and the junction held 8 bases outside the gene matches. The CDR3 nucleotides are TGCGCCAGCAACCCGGACAGGGGGCTCTGTGAAAAACTGTTTTTT. Translating gives CASNPDRGLCEKLFF.

The chain is built from TRBV20-1 and TRBJ2-3, with no clear D. Trimming stripped 6 bases from V and 0 bases from J, with 4 bases between. Germline V gene sequence: CDR1 DFQATT, CDR2 SNEGSKA (reference sequence). This CDR3 is built from 11 residues. The CDR3 spells CSALSTDTQYF. The CDR3 DNA reads as TGCAGTGCCTTGAGCACAGATACGCAGTATTTT.

The chain has TRBV15 and TRBJ2-7; 9 bases fit TRBD2. This CDR3 is built from 15 residues. CDR1 and CDR2 (germline): LNHNV, YYDKDF (reference sequence). Unmatched junction bases numbered 10, after V lost 6 bases and J lost 4 bases. Here the CDR3 DNA reads TGTGCCACCAGGGAGGGGCGTGCGGGAGGGTACGAGCAGTACTTC. This sequence encodes CATREGRAGGYEQYF.

This clone was counted only a few times. CDR3 sequence (DNA): TGTGCCAGCAGCGAACAGAAGCGGGCTTTCTTT. Protein: CASSEQKRAFF. This rearrangement joins TRBV12-3 or TRBV12-4 to TRBJ1-1; D remains ambiguous. The CDR3 sequence is 11 residues long. With 6 bases removed from V and 11 bases from J, the gap between germline ends came to 13 bases.

V gene TRBV27 combines with J gene TRBJ1-1; the D gene is possibly TRBD1 (5 bases). Trimming removed 6 bases at V and 5 bases at J, with 16 bases between. Germline assignment: CDR1 MNHEY and CDR2 SMNVEV (reference sequence). The CDR3 has 14 residues. The chain's CDR3 is CASSLGGVRTEAFF. CDR3 DNA sequence: TGTGCCAGCAGCTTGGGGGGGGTGAGGACTGAAGCTTTCTTT.

This clone was observed a few times. The chain links TRBV4-2 to TRBJ1-2; unclear D gene. CDR1 LGHNA and CDR2 YNFKEQ come from the germline V gene. Trimming removed 0 bases from V and 3 bases from J, with 8 bases in between. The CDR3 contains 14 residues. This chain's CDR3 is CASSQDGQDYGYTF. The CDR3 DNA reads TGTGCCAGCAGCCAAGACGGTCAGGACTATGGCTACACCTTC.

V is TRBV2 and J is TRBJ1-6; TRBD1 matches at 7 bases. The germline V gene encodes CDR1 SNHLY and CDR2 FYNNEI. V lost 6 bases to trimming and J lost 5 bases; unmatched junction nucleotides: 7. The CDR3 sequence is 15 residues long. In nucleotides, the CDR3 is TGTGCCAGCAGCTGGGACAGAAAGGATAATTCACCCCTCCACTTT. As protein: CASSWDRKDNSPLHF.

CDR3 region: CASSLGDRWGANTIYF. CDR3 nucleotide sequence: TGCGCCAGCAGCTTGGGTGATCGGTGGGGGGCGAACACCATATATTTT. The chain combines TRBV5-1 with TRBJ1-3, with D possibly being TRBD1 (6 bases). Germline CDR1 reads SGHRS; CDR2 reads YFSETQ. CDR3 length: 16 residues. Trimming took 0 bases from V and 7 from J, leaving 17 bases between them. Together with reference TRBV5-1 and TRBJ1-3, the CDR3 gives the full variable domain: KAGVTQTPRYLIKTRGQQVTLSCSPISGHRSVSWYQQTPGQGLQFLFEYFSETQRNKGNFPGRFSGRQFSNSRSEMNVSTLELGDSALYLCASSLGDRWGANTIYFGEGSWLTVV.

This clone was picked up one time. The gene calls are TRBV5-5 and TRBJ1-2; D not resolved. CDR3 length: 14 amino acids. Germline CDR1 and CDR2: SGHKS and YYEKEE (reference sequence). The V gene lost 0 bases and the J gene lost 2 bases, with 8 bases spanning the gap. The CDR3 here is CASSLGVQNYGYTF. The CDR3 DNA is TGTGCCAGCAGCTTGGGTGTACAGAACTATGGCTACACCTTC.

CDR3 amino acids: CASSETGGTLGTQYF. In nucleotides, the CDR3 is TGCGCCAGCAGTGAGACCGGGGGGACTCTCGGGACGCAGTATTTT. The chain combines TRBV10-2 with TRBJ2-3, with TRBD2 matching 7 bases. The ends lost 2 bases at V and 9 bases at J; junction bases unmatched: 11. In germline, CDR1 is WSHSY, CDR2 SAAADI. The CDR3 contains 15 residues.

V is TRBV7-2 and J is TRBJ2-1; the D is unclear. The V and J ends lost 3 bases and 5 bases respectively, with 5 bases between them. The CDR3 runs to 12 residues. CDR1 and CDR2 from the germline V gene are SGHTA and FQGNSA. The CDR3 region has the DNA TGTGCCAGCAGCTTTAAGAACAATGAGCAGTTCTTC. Translating gives CASSFKNNEQFF.

The chain couples TRBV14 to TRBJ1-2; D is ambiguous. Germline V gene sequence: CDR1 SGHDN, CDR2 FVKESK. The CDR3 consists of 14 residues. Trimming pared 4 bases from V and 8 bases from J, leaving 17 bases between. CDR3 in amino acids: CASSRQGGSGGYTF. Here the CDR3 DNA reads TGTGCCAGCAGCCGCCAAGGAGGGTCCGGCGGCTACACCTTC.

J is TRBJ1-2 and V is TRBV19; TRBD1 matches 7 bases. V gave up 4 bases and J gave up 5 bases; unmatched junction bases: 10. This CDR3 has 15 residues. Germline CDR1 LNHDA, CDR2 SQIVND (reference sequence). The CDR3: CASSNRGTAGYGYTF. The CDR3, as DNA: TGTGCCAGTAGTAACCGAGGGACAGCGGGATATGGCTACACCTTC.

As DNA, the CDR3 is TGTGCCTGCCTGCGGGAAATCAACACCATATATTTT. Translating gives CACLREINTIYF. The chain joins TRBV30 to TRBJ1-3; D is undetermined. V gave up 6 bases and J gave up 7 bases, with 13 bases separating them. The CDR3 contains 12 residues. Germline CDR1 reads GTSNPN; CDR2 reads SVGIG (reference sequence).

This clone was found a few times. The rearrangement links TRBV6-6 to TRBJ1-6; 7 bases are shared with TRBD1. V lost 5 bases, J lost 9 bases, and 10 bases stayed unmatched. Germline V CDR1 and CDR2: MNHNY, SVGAGI (reference sequence). This CDR3 spans 15 amino acids. The CDR3 loop reads CASSRQGGRGSPLHF. CDR3 in DNA: TGTGCCAGCAGTCGACAGGGAGGCAGGGGTTCACCCCTCCACTTT.

In its sample, this clone was seen once. The rearrangement links TRBV10-3 to TRBJ2-1; 14 bases line up with TRBD2. Germline trimming cut 1 base from V and 6 bases from J; bases unmatched to any gene: 5. The germline V gene has CDR1 ENHRY and CDR2 SYGVKD. The length of the CDR3 is 17 residues. The CDR3 region is CAISEWGGTSGGNEQFF. In DNA form, the CDR3 reads TGTGCCATCAGTGAGTGGGGAGGGACTAGCGGGGGCAATGAGCAGTTCTTC.

This chain links TRBV4-1 with TRBJ2-2, with D possibly being TRBD2 (6 bases). Trimming took 8 bases from V and 8 from J, leaving 15 bases between them. Germline V CDR1 and CDR2: MGHRA, YSYEKL. The CDR3 has 13 amino acids. The CDR3 reads CASGGSRIGELFF. CDR3 coding DNA: TGCGCCAGCGGGGGGAGCCGAATAGGGGAGCTGTTTTTT.

The chain uses TRBV18 and TRBJ1-1; 7 bases agree with TRBD1. CDR3 length: 13 amino acids. V shed 8 bases and J 6 bases; nucleotides not matched to a gene: 9. Germline V gene lookup returns CDR1 KGHSH and CDR2 LQKENI. This CDR3 is CASGRDSNSEAFF. For the CDR3, the DNA is TGTGCCAGCGGAAGGGACAGTAACTCTGAAGCTTTCTTT.

The chain is built from TRBV5-1 and TRBJ1-4; D gene ambiguous. From germline, CDR1 is SGHRS and CDR2 YFSETQ. V was shortened by 3 bases and J by 8 bases, with 14 bases between the two germline ends. The CDR3 length is 14 residues. CDR3 DNA sequence: TGCGCCAGCAGCTGGACCCCCAGCTCCGAAAAACTGTTTTTT. This gives the protein CASSWTPSSEKLFF.

Concerning this clone: One junction end disagrees with the germline gene, perhaps due to a read error. The chain couples TRBV2 to TRBJ1-2; D may be TRBD1 (6 bases). The CDR3 covers 15 residues. Looked up from germline, CDR1 is SNHLY and CDR2 is FYNNEI. CDR3 coding DNA: TGTGCCAGCAGCGAAGGGAGGGGGACGACCTATGGCTACACCTTC. Protein sequence: CASSEGRGTTYGYTF.